A single sample gave rise to the 26 T cell receptor beta chains below, sequenced in a study of control samples from healthy donors and cancer patients. Method: immunoSEQ multiplex PCR; TCRdb's copy keeps in-frame clones and lacks some. The repertoire consists of 140,000 or so clones, with roughly 94% occurring once and the leading ten covering approximately 15%. Sequencing was performed on PBMCs. The origin of the receptors is a man aged 55-75 years with colorectal cancer.

The chain carries TRBV14 and TRBJ2-7, with a possible D match to TRBD2 (6 bases). V lost 3 bases and J lost 4, with 16 bases in between. This CDR3 has 15 amino acids. Germline assignment: CDR1 SGHDN and CDR2 FVKESK. The CDR3 DNA reads TGTGCCAGCAGCCAGTATGGAGGGGTGGGGTACGAGCAGTACTTC. This encodes CASSQYGGVGYEQYF. Complete variable domain (other parts from reference TRBV14 and TRBJ2-7): EAGVTQFPSHSVIEKGQTVTLRCDPISGHDNLYWYRRVMGKEIKFLLHFVKESKQDESGMPNNRFLAERTGGTYSTLKVQPAELEDSGVYFCASSQYGGVGYEQYFGPGTRLTVT.

The chain has TRBV7-2 and TRBJ2-7; 8 bases match TRBD2. The germline gives CDR1 SGHTA, CDR2 FQGNSA. Unmatched junction bases numbered 5, after V lost 4 bases and J lost 3 bases. CDR3 length equals 14 residues. CDR3 DNA sequence: TGTGCCAGCAGCTCCCCCAGCGGGGGCTACGAGCAGTACTTC. Translation gives CASSSPSGGYEQYF.

The chain joins TRBV10-1 to TRBJ1-1; D not resolved. Germline V CDR1 and CDR2: WNHNN, SYGVQD (reference sequence). This CDR3 is 13 amino acids long. V was trimmed by 5 bases and J by 0 bases, leaving 7 bases between them. The DNA for the CDR3 is TGCGCCAGCAGTTCAACAGTGAACACTGAAGCTTTCTTT. Translation: CASSSTVNTEAFF.

The gene calls are TRBV19 and TRBJ1-1, with D possibly matching TRBD1 (5 bases). The CDR3 has 15 amino acids. V gave up 7 bases and J gave up 0 bases, with 15 bases separating them. The V gene's germline CDR1 is LNHDA and CDR2 SQIVND (reference sequence). CDR3 residues: CASTDQGDLNTEAFF. Here the CDR3 DNA reads TGTGCCAGTACCGACCAAGGGGATTTGAACACTGAAGCTTTCTTT.

The rearrangement links TRBV6-5 to TRBJ1-2; TRBD1 might be the D (5 bases). Trimming took 6 bases from V and 4 from J, leaving 12 bases between them. The CDR3 has 13 residues. From germline, CDR1 is MNHEY and CDR2 SVGAGI. The CDR3, as DNA: TGTGCCAGCAGCCCCGGGGGGGGCTATGGCTACACCTTC. It is translated as CASSPGGGYGYTF.

V is TRBV5-6 and J is TRBJ2-7, with D hard to call. The CDR3 sequence is 12 residues long. Trimming took 1 base from V and 6 from J, leaving 8 bases between them. Germline V gene data show CDR1 as SGHDT and CDR2 as YYEEEE. CDR3 in DNA: TGTGCCAGCAGCTTGCGGGCGAGCGAGCAGTACTTC. Its translation is CASSLRASEQYF.

This sequence joins TRBV9 and TRBJ2-5; D uncertain. Germline V gene sequence: CDR1 SGDLS, CDR2 YYNGEE. CDR3 size: 12 residues. Trimming stripped 7 bases from V and 5 bases from J, with 12 bases between. CDR3 coding DNA: TGTGCCAGCTCGAGGTTCGGGGAGACCCAGTACTTC. This translates into CASSRFGETQYF.

The chain is built from TRBV19 and TRBJ2-5, with D maybe TRBD1 (5 bases). Germline CDR1 reads LNHDA; CDR2 reads SQIVND (reference sequence). The germline V and J ends were trimmed by 5 bases and 5 bases, with 12 bases remaining between them. CDR3 length: 13 amino acids. The CDR3 sequence: CASSPGFRETQYF. The CDR3 bases are TGTGCCAGTAGTCCAGGGTTTAGGGAGACCCAGTACTTC.

The chain is built from TRBV6-1 and TRBJ1-3; D not certain. Germline V CDR1 and CDR2: MNHNS, SASEGT. Trimming removed 2 bases at V and 0 bases at J, with 8 bases between. This CDR3 is built from 15 residues. The CDR3 DNA follows: TGTGCCAGCAGTGAACAGCGGCTCTCTGGAAACACCATATATTTT. Its translation: CASSEQRLSGNTIYF.

The V call is TRBV30, the J call TRBJ2-3; possibly TRBD1 for D (7 bases). V shed 6 bases and J shed 7 bases, with 14 bases lying between them. CDR3 size: 12 residues. Per germline, CDR1 GTSNPN and CDR2 SVGIG (reference sequence). CDR3 nucleotides: TGTGCCTGTAAGGCGGGACAGCATACGCAGTATTTT. Its protein product is CACKAGQHTQYF. Supplemented by reference TRBV30 and TRBJ2-3, the full variable domain reads SQTIHQWPATLVQPVGSPLSLECTVEGTSNPNLYWYRQAAGRGLQLLFYSVGIGQISSEVPQNLSASRPQDRQFILSSKKLLLSDSGFYLCACKAGQHTQYFGPGTRLTVL.

CDR3: CASSSPTGKTNYGYTF. The CDR3 DNA follows: TGTGCCAGCAGCAGTCCCACAGGGAAAACTAACTATGGCTACACCTTC. The chain couples TRBV5-4 to TRBJ1-2; a possible D gene is TRBD1 (6 bases). Germline CDR1 is SGHNT and CDR2 is YYREEE (reference sequence). V was shortened by 4 bases and J by 0 bases, with 16 bases between the two germline ends. The CDR3 covers 16 residues. The full variable domain, rest sourced from reference TRBV5-4 and TRBJ1-2, is ETGVTQSPTHLIKTRGQQVTLRCSSQSGHNTVSWYQQALGQGPQFIFQYYREEENGRGNFPPRFSGLQFPNYSSELNVNALELDDSALYLCASSSPTGKTNYGYTFGSGTRLTVV.

V and J are TRBV9 and TRBJ2-5; 8 nucleotides match TRBD2. Germline lookup yields CDR1 SGDLS and CDR2 YYNGEE. Germline trimming cut 4 bases from V and 9 bases from J; bases unmatched to any gene: 20. The CDR3 has 17 residues. The DNA of the CDR3 is TGTGCCAGCAGCCCCCGGGAGAGCGGGGGCCCCGGCGGGGCCCAGTACTTC. This translates into CASSPRESGGPGGAQYF.

This chain uses TRBV6-5 with TRBJ1-4, with D tentatively TRBD1 (6 bases). This CDR3 has 13 residues. V was trimmed by 4 bases and J by 10 bases, leaving 13 bases between them. Germline V CDR1 and CDR2: MNHEY, SVGAGI. This chain's CDR3 is CASSSGAYGKLFF. The CDR3 DNA sequence: TGTGCCAGCAGTTCAGGGGCGTATGGAAAACTGTTTTTT.

This chain uses TRBV28 with TRBJ1-2, with 9 bases identical to TRBD1. V was clipped by 4 bases and J by 5 bases; unmatched bases: 11. The CDR3 extends over 16 amino acids. CDR1 MDHEN and CDR2 SYDVKM come from the germline V gene. The CDR3 coding sequence is TGTGCCAGCAGTTCCGGACAGGGGATAGAGCCTTATGGCTACACCTTC. It translates to CASSSGQGIEPYGYTF.

The rearrangement uses TRBV29-1 and TRBJ2-7; D tentatively reads TRBD1 or TRBD2 (5 bases each). This CDR3 is built from 17 residues. V lost 0 bases and J 3 bases, leaving 21 bases between the germline ends. Germline V gene lookup returns CDR1 SQVTM and CDR2 ANQGSEA. The CDR3: CSVEDSRGPENIYEQYF. The CDR3 nucleotides are TGCAGCGTTGAAGATTCGAGGGGTCCGGAGAATATCTACGAGCAGTACTTC.

This CDR3 is CASSHSGLPVEQYF. CDR3 bases: TGTGCCAGTAGTCACTCCGGACTTCCCGTCGAGCAGTACTTC. This chain joins TRBV19 and TRBJ2-7, with D tentatively TRBD2 (5 bases). Germline loops: CDR1 LNHDA, CDR2 SQIVND (reference sequence). V was cut by 5 bases and J by 6 bases, with 17 bases left in between. The CDR3 length is 14 residues.

This chain joins TRBV6-5 and TRBJ1-5; D not resolved. CDR1 and CDR2 (germline): MNHEY, SVGAGI. Trimming took off 10 bases at V and 4 bases at J, with 17 bases between the two ends. CDR3 length: 14 amino acids. The CDR3: CATVLADPNQPQHF. For the CDR3, the DNA is TGTGCCACCGTACTGGCAGACCCTAATCAGCCCCAGCATTTT.

The chain carries TRBV29-1 and TRBJ1-2, with TRBD1 as a possible D gene (5 bases). CDR3 size: 12 residues. V was clipped by 6 bases and J by 7 bases, with 15 bases between them. In germline, CDR1 is SQVTM, CDR2 ANQGSEA. CDR3 amino acids: CSVRQTLAGYTF. The CDR3 coding sequence is TGCAGCGTCAGACAGACCCTGGCTGGCTACACCTTC.

This clone was counted a single time. The J gene is TRBJ1-1, the V gene TRBV14, with D unclear. Germline lookup yields CDR1 SGHDN and CDR2 FVKESK. This CDR3 region has 14 residues. Trimming took off 5 bases at V and 1 base at J, with 11 bases between the two ends. Written as DNA, the CDR3 is TGTGCCAGCAGCGTGGGAGGGTGGAACACTGAAGCTTTCTTT. This gives the protein CASSVGGWNTEAFF.

This sequence joins TRBV4-3 and TRBJ1-1; D is unclear. CDR1 and CDR2 (germline): LGHNA, YSLEER. This CDR3 region has 17 residues. V lost 1 base to trimming and J lost 1 base, with 16 bases between them. The CDR3 reads CASSQVGRIDGNTEAFF. Here the CDR3 DNA reads TGCGCCAGCAGCCAAGTCGGCCGTATCGATGGGAACACTGAAGCTTTCTTT.

The chain has TRBV7-2 and TRBJ2-2; D is possibly TRBD2 (5 bases). V lost 5 bases, J lost 6 bases, and 13 bases lay in between. Per the germline V gene, CDR1 is SGHTA and CDR2 is FQGNSA. The CDR3 has 14 amino acids. The CDR3 DNA reads as TGTGCCAGCAGCCAGCTAGCAACGGCCGGGGAGCTGTTTTTT. Its protein product is CASSQLATAGELFF.

The rearrangement joins TRBV19 to TRBJ2-7, with a weak D call TRBD1 (6 bases). There are 14 residues in the CDR3. CDR1 and CDR2 from the germline V gene are LNHDA and SQIVND (reference sequence). V dropped 6 bases and J dropped 7 bases, with 19 bases sitting between them. CDR3 sequence reads: CASREQGRGQEQYF. As DNA, the CDR3 is TGTGCCAGTAGGGAACAGGGACGAGGACAGGAGCAGTACTTC.

This clone showed up just a few times. The rearrangement joins TRBV29-1 to TRBJ1-5, with D maybe TRBD1 (6 bases). This CDR3 is built from 13 residues. Looked up from germline, CDR1 is SQVTM and CDR2 is ANQGSEA. The ends were cut back, 7 bases at V and 3 bases at J, with 13 bases in the middle. CDR3 coding DNA: TGCAGCGCCCTAGGACAGCCCAATCAGCCCCAGCATTTT. It yields the protein CSALGQPNQPQHF.

The CDR3 sequence: CASSLLGAGKSTDTQYF. The CDR3 DNA sequence: TGTGCCAGCAGCTTACTGGGGGCCGGGAAAAGCACAGATACGCAGTATTTT. The chain uses TRBV11-2 and TRBJ2-3; a weak D match, TRBD1 (6 bases). CDR1 is SGHAT, CDR2 FQNNGV, per germline. The CDR3 runs 17 residues. V lost 2 bases and J 0 bases, leaving 15 bases between the germline ends.

J is TRBJ1-1 and V is TRBV30; 8 bases map to TRBD1. The CDR3 extends over 14 amino acids. V dropped 2 bases and J dropped 3; count of bases not matched to a gene: 5. Germline V CDR1 and CDR2: GTSNPN, SVGIG (reference sequence). CDR3 sequence (DNA): TGTGCCTGGAGTCCAGGGGGCGTGGACACTGAAGCTTTCTTT. As protein: CAWSPGGVDTEAFF.

The chain recombines TRBV5-1 with TRBJ2-2, with D possibly TRBD1 on 6 matching bases. Trimming removed 0 bases from V and 4 bases from J, with 7 bases in between. Germline V lookup: CDR1 SGHRS, CDR2 YFSETQ. The CDR3 totals 14 residues. In DNA form, the CDR3 reads TGCGCCAGCAGCTTGGGGACAGTCACCGGGGAGCTGTTTTTT. Protein sequence: CASSLGTVTGELFF.